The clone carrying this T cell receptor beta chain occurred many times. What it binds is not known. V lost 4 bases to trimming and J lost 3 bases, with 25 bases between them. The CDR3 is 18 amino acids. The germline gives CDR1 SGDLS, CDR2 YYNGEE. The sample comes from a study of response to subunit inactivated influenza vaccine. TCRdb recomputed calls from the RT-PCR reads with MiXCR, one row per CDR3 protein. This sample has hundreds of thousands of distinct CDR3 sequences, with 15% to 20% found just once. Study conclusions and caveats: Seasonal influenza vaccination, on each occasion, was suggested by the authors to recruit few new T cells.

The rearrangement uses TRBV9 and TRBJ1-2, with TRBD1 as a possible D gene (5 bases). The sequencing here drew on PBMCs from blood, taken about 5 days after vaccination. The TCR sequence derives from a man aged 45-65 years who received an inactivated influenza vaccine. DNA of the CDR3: TGTGCCAGCAGCACTATGAGGGGAACGGCCTCGTGGGACTATGGCTACACCTTC. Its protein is CASSTMRGTASWDYGYTF.